These 9 T cell receptor beta chains came from one sample sequenced in a study of blood T cell repertoires in COVID-19. Using immunoSEQ multiplex PCR, the repertoire was profiled, and TCRdb retains in-frame clones only, with some absent. The sample lists about 250,000 clones; around 87% were seen once. The sequencing sample was made of PBMCs or T cells enriched from blood (not recorded which). The receptors come from a woman aged 18-29 years who had recovered from COVID-19.

CDR3 sequence: CASSDSTSIWGHGYTF. The CDR3 nucleotides read TGTGCCAGCAGTGATTCCACCTCCATTTGGGGGCATGGCTACACCTTC. V gene TRBV25-1 combines with J gene TRBJ1-2; D is perhaps TRBD1 (6 bases). The length of the CDR3 is 16 residues. Germline lookup yields CDR1 MGHDK and CDR2 SYGVNS. V was shortened by 3 bases and J by 6 bases, with 20 bases between the two germline ends.

This chain uses TRBV7-9 with TRBJ2-5; 7 bases match TRBD1. CDR3 length: 17 residues. From germline, CDR1 is SEHNR and CDR2 FQNEAQ (reference sequence). V lost 5 bases, J lost 0 bases, and 12 bases stayed unmatched. CDR3 sequence reads: CASSTGTEGMYQETQYF. CDR3 in DNA: TGTGCCAGCAGCACCGGGACAGAAGGGATGTACCAAGAGACCCAGTACTTC. Based on the CDR3 plus reference TRBV7-9 and TRBJ2-5, the full variable domain is DTGVSQNPRHKITKRGQNVTFRCDPISEHNRLYWYRQTLGQGPEFLTYFQNEAQLEKSRLLSDRFSAERPKGSFSTLEIQRTEQGDSAMYLCASSTGTEGMYQETQYFGPGTRLLVL.

This clone was picked up a small number of times. V and J are TRBV6-4 and TRBJ1-2; D is unclear. Deletions cut 4 bases from V and 5 bases from J, with 11 bases between. The CDR3 contains 13 residues. Germline CDR1 reads MRHNA; CDR2 reads SNTAGT. CDR3 in amino acids: CASSGPGLYGYTF. CDR3 DNA sequence: TGTGCCAGCAGTGGCCCAGGTCTATATGGCTACACCTTC.

The gene calls are TRBV27 and TRBJ2-3, with 9 bases lining up with TRBD2. Germline CDR1 reads MNHEY; CDR2 reads SMNVEV (reference sequence). J was trimmed by 1 base and V by 2 bases; bases with no gene match: 7. This CDR3 is built from 17 residues. The DNA of the CDR3 is TGTGCCAGCAGTTTAGGTGGCGGGGGGGCGGGCACAGATACGCAGTATTTT. Protein sequence: CASSLGGGGAGTDTQYF.

This chain uses TRBV5-1 with TRBJ2-1; D uncertain. CDR1 and CDR2 (germline): SGHRS, YFSETQ. Trimming removed 1 base at V and 6 bases at J, with 5 bases between. There are 12 residues in the CDR3. The CDR3 protein is CASSLRVNEQFF. The DNA for the CDR3 is TGCGCCAGCAGCTTGAGAGTCAATGAGCAGTTCTTC.

In this sample, this clone turned up a few times. The V gene is TRBV2, the J gene TRBJ2-7, with D possibly matching TRBD2 (6 bases). Trimming took off 8 bases at V and 4 bases at J, with 15 bases between the two ends. CDR1 is SNHLY and CDR2 is FYNNEI in the germline V gene. The CDR3 has 13 residues. DNA of the CDR3: TGTGCCAGCCGGGACTTCGGCCCTTACGAGCAGTACTTC. The encoded protein is CASRDFGPYEQYF.

The J gene is TRBJ1-4, the V gene TRBV2, with TRBD1 matching over 8 bases. The CDR3 totals 17 residues. Per germline, CDR1 SNHLY and CDR2 FYNNEI. The ends lost 3 bases at V and 0 bases at J; junction bases unmatched: 6. The CDR3 bases are TGTGCCAGCAGTGAGAGTGTGGGACAGGCAACTAATGAAAAACTGTTTTTT. Its translation is CASSESVGQATNEKLFF.

The rearrangement joins TRBV5-8 to TRBJ2-3; the match to TRBD1 covers 8 bases. CDR3 length: 15 residues. Germline CDR1 is SGHTS and CDR2 is YDEGEE. Germline trimming cut 4 bases from V and 2 bases from J; bases unmatched to any gene: 6. The CDR3 reads CASSPRDRNTDTQYF. The CDR3 nucleotides read TGTGCCAGCAGCCCGCGGGACAGGAACACAGATACGCAGTATTTT.

This clone has a count of ten or more. Here the CDR3 DNA reads TGTGCCAGCAGCAGCGGTGGTAATTCACCCCTCCACTTT. Translated, it gives CASSSGGNSPLHF. This chain uses TRBV21-1 with TRBJ1-6. TRBV21-1 is a pseudogene. This CDR3 has 13 amino acids.